This TCR beta chain was identified in a study of blood T cells in healthy people across ages. V dropped 0 bases and J dropped 8; count of bases not matched to a gene: 6. CDR3 length equals 15 residues. Germline V gene data show CDR1 as MGHRA and CDR2 as YSYEKL. The table lists this clonotype with a few counts. The antigen is not known. For the second PCR, which ran for roughly 7 to 11 cycles, a sample-barcoded 5' primer and a J-beta primer mix were used. The template-switch adaptor, which had 12 random nucleotides, put a tag on each cDNA molecule. MiXCR, run by TCRdb on the 5' RACE reads, gives a single entry per CDR3 protein. The table lists approximately 2,000,000 distinct CDR3 sequences, approximately 39% of them singletons. Study findings and constraints: Long-lived donors had more naive CD4+ cells and higher diversity than aged donors. Per million T cells, the diversity of TCR beta decreased roughly linearly as age advanced.

The TCR was taken from a human donor in good health. The chain carries TRBV4-1 and TRBJ2-1; 8 nucleotides match TRBD1. The specimen was blood. CDR3 sequence reads: CASSQEGRGLDEQFF. Written as DNA, the CDR3 is TGCGCCAGCAGCCAAGAAGGCAGGGGGCTCGATGAGCAGTTCTTC.